A single sample is the source of the 32 T cell receptor beta chains below, sequenced in a study of T-cell reconstitution after alpha-beta-depleted transplantation in children. Unique molecular identifiers tagged the TCRbeta library. From the PCR reads, TCRdb called clonotypes with MiXCR, one entry per CDR3 protein. The table lists around 800,000 distinct CDR3 sequences, roughly 16% of them singletons. The sequencing used PBMCs, mostly from graft donor cells, collected 360 days after TCRalphabeta/CD19-depleted stem cell transplant. The origin of the receptors is a male patient aged 10 to 17 who had a stem cell transplant for acute lymphoblastic leukemia, so the T cells may come from the graft donor.

This chain links TRBV29-1 with TRBJ2-3, with D unclear. This CDR3 region has 11 residues. Trimming removed 1 base from V and 12 bases from J, with 11 bases in between. CDR1 and CDR2 from the germline V gene are SQVTM and ANQGSEA. The CDR3 region is CSVEVAGSQYF. The DNA for the CDR3 is TGCAGCGTTGAAGTTGCAGGTTCACAGTATTTT.

The genes are TRBV29-1 and TRBJ2-1; 14 positions agree with TRBD2. The CDR3 has 14 residues. Germline V gives CDR1 SQVTM, CDR2 ANQGSEA. V gave up 7 bases and J gave up 7 bases; unmatched junction bases: 6. The CDR3: CSAGLAGGGNEQFF. The DNA for the CDR3 is TGCAGCGCTGGACTAGCGGGAGGAGGTAATGAGCAGTTCTTC.

The chain is built from TRBV7-9 and TRBJ2-5; D call uncertain. The germline gives CDR1 SEHNR, CDR2 FQNEAQ (reference sequence). V lost 5 bases and J lost 3, with 13 bases in between. The CDR3 covers 14 residues. This chain's CDR3 is CASSQWLAEETQYF. CDR3 DNA sequence: TGTGCCAGCAGCCAGTGGCTGGCGGAAGAGACCCAGTACTTC.

This clonotype was seen only a few times. V usage is TRBV5-1 and J usage is TRBJ2-3; D unclear. V dropped 4 bases and J dropped 1 base, with 13 bases sitting between them. Germline-derived CDR1 and CDR2 are SGHRS and YFSETQ. CDR3 length: 15 amino acids. The chain's CDR3 is CASSTLRSGTDTQYF. CDR3 sequence (DNA): TGCGCCAGCAGCACCCTCCGGAGCGGCACAGATACGCAGTATTTT.

The J gene is TRBJ2-2, the V gene TRBV12-3 or TRBV12-4; TRBD2 aligns across 8 bases. The J segment lost 2 bases and the V segment lost 7 bases, leaving 6 bases of the junction unmatched. The CDR3 contains 15 residues. The CDR3 coding sequence is TGTGCCAGCACCCCAAGCGGGAGAAACACCGGGGAGCTGTTTTTT. Amino acids: CASTPSGRNTGELFF.

Ten or more counts support this clonotype. The rearrangement joins TRBV7-9 to TRBJ2-1, with TRBD2 matching over 7 bases. The germline V gene encodes CDR1 SEHNR and CDR2 FQNEAQ (reference sequence). This CDR3 has 15 residues. The junction had 4 bases not matched to a gene; V was cut back by 1 base and J by 4 bases. DNA of the CDR3: TGTGCCAGCAGCTTAGTGGGAGGGCGTTACAATGAGCAGTTCTTC. Translated: CASSLVGGRYNEQFF.

This sequence joins TRBV6-1 and TRBJ2-4, with D possibly called TRBD1 or TRBD2 (5 bases each). V gave up 6 bases and J gave up 1 base, with 16 bases separating them. CDR1 is MNHNS, CDR2 SASEGT, per germline. The CDR3 has 16 amino acids. CDR3 in DNA: TGTGCCAGCAGCCCTGACAGCGGCGGTGCCAAAAACATTCAGTACTTC. Translation gives CASSPDSGGAKNIQYF.

This chain connects TRBV5-1 to TRBJ2-1; weak D call: TRBD2 (6 bases). Germline lookup yields CDR1 SGHRS and CDR2 YFSETQ. V was shortened by 2 bases and J by 0 bases, with 12 bases between the two germline ends. The CDR3 contains 16 residues. The CDR3 DNA sequence: TGCGCCAGCAGCTTCCCTAGCGTCAGCTCCTACAATGAGCAGTTCTTC. Protein: CASSFPSVSSYNEQFF.

This clonotype appeared a few times. CDR3 nucleotides: TGTGCCAGCAGCGTAGAGGGTAGCCCGGTCTTTCGCTACGAGCAGTACTTC. The encoded protein is CASSVEGSPVFRYEQYF. The chain links TRBV9 to TRBJ2-7; D is uncertain. Germline V lookup: CDR1 SGDLS, CDR2 YYNGEE. This CDR3 has 17 residues. V lost 0 bases and J lost 3, with 19 bases in between.

The CDR3 DNA follows: TGCAGTGCTAGAGAGGGACTGAATCCGAACACCGGGGAGCTGTTTTTT. As protein: CSAREGLNPNTGELFF. The chain uses TRBV20-1 and TRBJ2-2; TRBD2 might be the D (6 bases). Germline V CDR1 and CDR2: DFQATT, SNEGSKA (reference sequence). The CDR3 runs to 16 residues. Trimming left V 0 bases short and J 0 bases short, with 11 bases between.

The gene calls are TRBV12-3 or TRBV12-4 and TRBJ2-5; 11 bases agree with TRBD1. This CDR3 is built from 14 residues. Germline trimming cut 10 bases from V and 4 bases from J; bases unmatched to any gene: 8. CDR3 DNA sequence: TGTGCCACCACGGACAGGGGGCGGGGAGAGACCCAGTACTTC. Its protein is CATTDRGRGETQYF.

This clonotype has only a few counts. V usage is TRBV24-1 and J usage is TRBJ1-5; D remains ambiguous. The CDR3 extends over 14 amino acids. Trimming cost V 5 bases and J 0 bases, with 7 bases left between them. Germline CDR1 is KGHDR and CDR2 is SFDVKD. CDR3 nucleotides: TGTGCCACCAGTGGGGTTTATAGCAATCAGCCCCAGCATTTT. This translates into CATSGVYSNQPQHF.

This clonotype was counted a few times. J is TRBJ2-5 and V is TRBV5-1, with D perhaps TRBD1 (6 bases). V shed 5 bases and J shed 3 bases, with 20 bases lying between them. CDR1 and CDR2 (germline): SGHRS, YFSETQ. The CDR3 length is 16 residues. CDR3 DNA: TGCGCCAGCAGTTCCACGCAGGGGTTGGTAGAAGAGACCCAGTACTTC. Amino acid sequence: CASSSTQGLVEETQYF.

This clonotype was counted between two and nine times. The V and J genes are TRBV2 and TRBJ2-1; D not resolved. CDR3 length equals 14 residues. Germline values: CDR1 SNHLY, CDR2 FYNNEI. V was cut by 6 bases and J by 7 bases, with 16 bases left in between. The CDR3 protein is CASRLEKTQNEQFF. DNA for the CDR3: TGTGCCAGCAGGCTAGAGAAAACCCAAAATGAGCAGTTCTTC.

This clonotype appeared a few times. The chain is built from TRBV7-9 and TRBJ2-2; weak D call: TRBD1 (6 bases). V was cut by 4 bases and J by 6 bases, with 18 bases left in between. Germline loops: CDR1 SEHNR, CDR2 FQNEAQ (reference sequence). CDR3 length: 16 residues. The CDR3, as DNA: TGTGCCAGCAGCTCCCCTAGTGCAGGGGCATCCGGGGAGCTGTTTTTT. Translation gives CASSSPSAGASGELFF.

This chain links TRBV9 with TRBJ2-1; D is unclear. This CDR3 region has 15 residues. The germline V gene encodes CDR1 SGDLS and CDR2 YYNGEE. V lost 4 bases and J lost 9, with 20 bases in between. The CDR3 nucleotides read TGTGCCAGCAGCCCCATGGCTCTAGGGCTAGGTGAGCAGTTCTTC. This translates into CASSPMALGLGEQFF.

This clonotype was counted at least ten times. The rearrangement joins TRBV5-1 to TRBJ2-7; 13 nucleotides line up with TRBD2. Germline trimming cut 4 bases from V and 6 bases from J; bases unmatched to any gene: 7. This CDR3 contains 15 residues. Germline loops: CDR1 SGHRS, CDR2 YFSETQ. For the CDR3, the DNA is TGCGCCAGCAGCCGAGGACTAGCGGGAGCTGGCGAGCAGTACTTC. Residues: CASSRGLAGAGEQYF.

This clonotype was observed a few times. The chain couples TRBV5-1 to TRBJ1-5; TRBD1 matches at 7 bases. The junction had 6 bases not matched to a gene; V was cut back by 3 bases and J by 0 bases. CDR1 and CDR2 (germline): SGHRS, YFSETQ. The length of the CDR3 is 16 residues. In DNA form, the CDR3 reads TGCGCCAGCAGCTATGACAGGGTCGATAGCAATCAGCCCCAGCATTTT. Protein product: CASSYDRVDSNQPQHF.

This clonotype appeared a few times. The rearrangement joins TRBV6-2 or TRBV6-3 to TRBJ2-2, with TRBD1 matching over 10 bases. J gave up 3 bases and V 6 bases, and 7 bases lay outside the gene matches. Germline CDR1 reads MNHEY; CDR2 reads SVGEGT. The CDR3 runs 16 residues. The CDR3 DNA reads TGTGCCAGCAGGCCCTCCGGACAGGGGGACACCGGGGAGCTGTTTTTT. Encoded protein: CASRPSGQGDTGELFF.

This clonotype showed up many times. This chain links TRBV5-1 with TRBJ2-3, with 7 nucleotides matching TRBD1. J lost 3 bases, V lost 4 bases, and 11 bases had no gene match. This CDR3 is 16 amino acids long. Germline CDR1 is SGHRS and CDR2 is YFSETQ. The chain's CDR3 is CASSTGQPEWTDTQYF. In nucleotides, the CDR3 is TGCGCCAGCAGCACGGGACAGCCTGAGTGGACAGATACGCAGTATTTT.

This clonotype has a count of ten or more. The V gene is TRBV4-2, the J gene TRBJ2-5, with 7 nucleotides matching TRBD2. There are 16 residues in the CDR3. Germline loops: CDR1 LGHNA, CDR2 YNFKEQ. Trimming cost V 2 bases and J 2 bases; bases outside gene matches: 8. The CDR3 region is CASSQITGTTQETQYF. As DNA, the CDR3 is TGTGCCAGCAGCCAAATAACCGGGACTACACAAGAGACCCAGTACTTC.

This clonotype showed up just a few times. The chain uses TRBV5-4 and TRBJ2-3, with D hard to call. There are 19 residues in the CDR3. V was pared by 1 base and J by 5 bases, with 26 bases between. From germline, CDR1 is SGHNT and CDR2 YYREEE (reference sequence). For the CDR3, the DNA is TGTGCCAGCAGCTTGAGGGAAGACATTTCAATCTTGTTGGGAGATACGCAGTATTTT. Translation: CASSLREDISILLGDTQYF.

J is TRBJ1-2 and V is TRBV6-1, with TRBD1 as a possible D gene (5 bases). Deletions cut 2 bases from V and 2 bases from J, with 6 bases between. CDR1 and CDR2 (germline): MNHNS, SASEGT. The CDR3 length is 13 residues. CDR3 sequence (DNA): TGTGCCAGCAGTGAACCAGGGAACTATGGCTACACCTTC. This codes for CASSEPGNYGYTF.

This chain connects TRBV27 to TRBJ2-2; no definite D call. In germline, CDR1 is MNHEY, CDR2 SMNVEV (reference sequence). The CDR3 is made up of 15 amino acids. Trimming left V 3 bases short and J 1 base short, with 9 bases between. CDR3 sequence: CASSFYRLNTGELFF. As DNA, the CDR3 is TGTGCCAGCAGTTTTTATAGACTGAACACCGGGGAGCTGTTTTTT.

This chain joins TRBV5-1 and TRBJ2-5; D gene uncertain. The CDR3 totals 16 residues. CDR1 and CDR2 from the germline V gene are SGHRS and YFSETQ. V was trimmed by 2 bases and J by 1 base, leaving 15 bases between them. The CDR3 region is CASSFQYGEIQETQYF. The CDR3 coding sequence is TGCGCCAGCAGCTTCCAGTATGGGGAAATCCAAGAGACCCAGTACTTC.

This clonotype has at least ten counts. The chain joins TRBV7-2 to TRBJ2-1, with D unclear. V was shortened by 2 bases and J by 8 bases, with 4 bases between the two germline ends. CDR1 and CDR2 (germline): SGHTA, FQGNSA. The CDR3 loop spans 11 amino acids. The CDR3 sequence: CASSLFHEQFF. CDR3 coding DNA: TGTGCCAGCAGCTTATTTCATGAGCAGTTCTTC.

This clonotype was seen ten or more times. This chain links TRBV5-1 with TRBJ2-1, with TRBD2 matching over 7 bases. The CDR3 extends over 15 amino acids. Germline trimming cut 4 bases from V and 2 bases from J; bases unmatched to any gene: 6. Germline CDR1 is SGHRS and CDR2 is YFSETQ. CDR3: CASSPGAGPYNEQFF. CDR3 in DNA: TGCGCCAGCAGCCCCGGAGCGGGACCCTACAATGAGCAGTTCTTC.

This clonotype was seen ten or more times. The junction differs from germline at one of its ends, possibly a read error. This chain connects TRBV12-3 or TRBV12-4 to TRBJ2-7, with 7 bases that match TRBD2. The CDR3 runs 12 residues. CDR3 nucleotide sequence: TGTGCCAGCAGTCTAGCGGTGGACGAGCAGTACTTC. Residues: CASSLAVDEQYF.

The chain is built from TRBV24-1 and TRBJ1-2, with 7 bases matching TRBD1. The CDR3 totals 14 residues. Germline loops: CDR1 KGHDR, CDR2 SFDVKD. Trimming cost V 3 bases and J 4 bases; bases outside gene matches: 4. The CDR3 DNA reads TGTGCCACCAGTGATGCAGGGGGTTCCTATGGCTACACCTTC. Translated: CATSDAGGSYGYTF.

The rearrangement joins TRBV27 to TRBJ1-1; no reliable D call. This CDR3 has 16 residues. V lost 3 bases, J lost 0 bases, and 14 bases lay in between. CDR1 is MNHEY, CDR2 SMNVEV, per germline (reference sequence). CDR3 residues: CASSLRVPPLNTEAFF. CDR3 DNA: TGTGCCAGCAGTTTGAGGGTCCCCCCTTTGAACACTGAAGCTTTCTTT.

This clonotype was detected only a few times. J is TRBJ2-7 and V is TRBV21-1; whether TRBD1, the table's D call, matches the DNA was not checked. TRBV21-1 is a pseudogene. The CDR3 runs to 14 residues. In nucleotides, the CDR3 is TGTGCCAGCAGCCCGGTGACAGGAAAATACGAGCAGTACTTC. Encoded protein: CASSPVTGKYEQYF.

The chain uses TRBV19 and TRBJ1-2; 9 bases are shared with TRBD1. J lost 3 bases, V lost 7 bases, and 12 bases had no gene match. The germline V gene has CDR1 LNHDA and CDR2 SQIVND (reference sequence). This CDR3 region has 16 residues. CDR3 sequence: CASTRTGEVLHYGYTF. CDR3 bases: TGTGCCAGTACCAGGACAGGGGAAGTGTTACACTATGGCTACACCTTC.